These 5 T cell receptor beta chains originate from one sample sequenced in a study of cytotoxic CD8 clonotypes in ibrutinib-treated CLL. Clones were read by immunoSEQ multiplex PCR, and TCRdb kept only the in-frame ones, dropping some. Among some 150,000 clones, 80% were seen once, and the ten largest hold 7.5% to 8%. The material sequenced was PBMCs, taken after 36 months of ibrutinib treatment. These receptors were taken from a human donor with chronic lymphocytic leukemia.

The chain couples TRBV13 to TRBJ1-1; D may be TRBD1 (5 bases). CDR1 is PRHDT and CDR2 is FYEKMQ in the germline V gene (reference sequence). Between the trimmed V and J ends, which lost 5 bases and 0 bases, there was a span of 13 bases. This CDR3 contains 15 residues. In DNA, the CDR3 is TGTGCCAGCAGCATCCGGGGAGGGGTGAACACTGAAGCTTTCTTT. Protein: CASSIRGGVNTEAFF.

The V gene is TRBV30, the J gene TRBJ1-6, with 7 bases matching TRBD1. CDR1 is GTSNPN, CDR2 SVGIG, per germline (reference sequence). V dropped 0 bases and J dropped 11; count of bases not matched to a gene: 7. This CDR3 is built from 14 residues. The CDR3 sequence is CAWSVTGTATPLHF. The CDR3 DNA reads as TGTGCCTGGAGTGTGACCGGGACAGCTACACCCCTCCACTTT.

V is TRBV18 and J is TRBJ2-1; D is undetermined. This CDR3 contains 14 residues. V was trimmed by 0 bases and J by 6 bases, leaving 9 bases between them. Germline V lookup: CDR1 KGHSH, CDR2 LQKENI. The CDR3 region is CASSPPLGINEQFF. CDR3 DNA: TGTGCCAGCTCACCACCGCTGGGCATCAATGAGCAGTTCTTC.

The V call is TRBV2, the J call TRBJ1-2; D call uncertain. The germline V and J ends were trimmed by 1 base and 3 bases, with 6 bases remaining between them. CDR1 SNHLY and CDR2 FYNNEI come from the germline V gene. This CDR3 region has 13 residues. Here the CDR3 reads CASSEDGYYGYTF. CDR3 bases: TGTGCCAGCAGTGAAGACGGCTACTATGGCTACACCTTC.

The CDR3 DNA reads TGTGCCAGCAGCTTTGCAGGGGGCGCGGGGTCTGGAAACACCATATATTTT. Amino acid sequence: CASSFAGGAGSGNTIYF. The chain links TRBV7-9 to TRBJ1-3; 8 positions agree with TRBD1. From germline, CDR1 is SEHNR and CDR2 FQNEAQ (reference sequence). The length of the CDR3 is 17 residues. The V gene end was trimmed by 3 bases and the J gene end by 1 base; junction bases not matched to a gene: 8.